This T cell receptor (beta chain) was retrieved from a study of blood T cells in healthy people across ages. A second PCR, run for about 6 to 11 cycles, used a sample-barcoded 5' primer plus a J-beta primer mix. TCRdb used MiXCR to reprocess the 5' RACE reads, holding one entry per CDR3 protein. The sample shows about 780,000 distinct CDR3 sequences, about half of them seen only once. Germline assignment: CDR1 DFQATT and CDR2 SNEGSKA (reference sequence). This CDR3 region has 14 residues. V shed 5 bases and J shed 4 bases, with 16 bases lying between them. The sample comprised blood. The TCR was taken from an older man in good health. The chain uses TRBV20-1 and TRBJ2-3, with D hard to call. The DNA for the CDR3 is TGCAGTGCTCCTCCGGGCCCCAGCCCAGATACGCAGTATTTT. It is translated as CSAPPGPSPDTQYF.